The clone carrying this TCR beta chain was counted ten times or more. Its antigen is not identified. RNA transcripts served as the template for amplifying TCR beta CDR3 regions. RT-PCR in the first round (using the HTBI primer set) targeted the TCR CDR3. TCRdb reanalysed the multiplex PCR reads using MiXCR and keeps one entry per CDR3 protein. Of 270,000 or so distinct CDR3 sequences in the sample, approximately 14% were seen once. This record belongs to a study of T cells in Graves' hyperthyroidism and ophthalmopathy. V was clipped by 5 bases and J by 11 bases, with 12 bases between them. The CDR3 is 11 residues long. Germline loops: CDR1 SNHLY, CDR2 FYNNEI. Study-wide points: Ophthalmopathy got predicted by the model a median 6.5 months before its onset. Most thyroid clonotypes that were expanded above 0.001 also turned up in blood.

This sequence originates from a woman aged 50 to 60 with Graves' hyperthyroidism that later progressed to Graves' ophthalmopathy. The sample comprised blood. This chain links TRBV2 with TRBJ1-1; weak D call: TRBD1 (6 bases). The chain's CDR3 is CASSTGTRAFF. CDR3 DNA: TGTGCCAGCAGTACCGGGACACGGGCTTTCTTT.